One sample yielded the 12 T cell receptor beta chains listed below, sequenced in a study of beta chain features in type 1 diabetes. The authors reverse transcribed all of the isolated RNA, so sequencing captured expressed TCRB transcripts. Profiling relied on immunoSEQ multiplex PCR, and the TCRdb table lists in-frame clones only, not all of them. This sample has around 190,000 clones; about 13% occur once, and the top ten carry 0.62%. The sequencing input was central memory CD4+ T cells from blood. The receptors were gathered from a woman in her late teens or twenties in good health.

The J gene is TRBJ2-4, the V gene TRBV19; D perhaps matches TRBD1 (6 bases). Per the germline V gene, CDR1 is LNHDA and CDR2 is SQIVND (reference sequence). V was pared by 5 bases and J by 1 base, with 15 bases between. The length of the CDR3 is 16 residues. CDR3 DNA sequence: TGTGCCAGTAGTGTACAGGGATCTTATGCCAAAAACATTCAGTACTTC. This codes for CASSVQGSYAKNIQYF.

J is TRBJ2-3 and V is TRBV28; 9 bases are shared with TRBD1. The CDR3 runs 16 residues. Germline CDR1 reads MDHEN; CDR2 reads SYDVKM. V lost 5 bases, J lost 2 bases, and 8 bases stayed unmatched. CDR3 amino acids: CASSPFGTGNTDTQYF. CDR3 DNA sequence: TGTGCCAGCAGTCCCTTCGGGACAGGGAACACAGATACGCAGTATTTT. Full variable domain (outside the CDR3, taken from reference TRBV28 and TRBJ2-3): DVKVTQSSRYLVKRTGEKVFLECVQDMDHENMFWYRQDPGLGLRLIYFSYDVKMKEKGDIPEGYSVSREKKERFSLILESASTNQTSMYLCASSPFGTGNTDTQYFGPGTRLTVL.

The chain joins TRBV11-2 to TRBJ2-1; perhaps TRBD2 as D (6 bases). V was trimmed by 5 bases and J by 4 bases, leaving 24 bases between them. The germline CDR1 and CDR2 sequences are SGHAT and FQNNGV. This CDR3 region has 18 residues. CDR3 region: CASSLLRYPLADYNEQFF. CDR3 DNA sequence: TGTGCCAGCAGCCTCCTCAGATATCCCTTAGCGGATTACAATGAGCAGTTCTTC.

Only a few counts were recorded for this clone. DNA for the CDR3: TGTGCCAGCACGCCCAGGTACAATGAGCAGTTCTTC. The encoded protein is CASTPRYNEQFF. The J gene is TRBJ2-1, the V gene TRBV28; no reliable D call. Germline V gene sequence: CDR1 MDHEN, CDR2 SYDVKM. Trimming pared 7 bases from V and 4 bases from J, leaving 8 bases between. CDR3 size: 12 residues.

This clone was picked up a small number of times. The gene calls are TRBV5-5 and TRBJ1-1; D gene ambiguous. The CDR3 extends over 12 amino acids. V was pared by 2 bases and J by 6 bases, with 8 bases between. The germline V gene has CDR1 SGHKS and CDR2 YYEKEE (reference sequence). The DNA of the CDR3 is TGTGCCAGCAGCTTCGAGGGCCCTGAAGCTTTCTTT. Translated, it gives CASSFEGPEAFF.

V is TRBV7-9 and J is TRBJ2-6; 12 nucleotides align to TRBD1. J lost 0 bases, V lost 5 bases, and 5 bases had no gene match. This CDR3 is built from 18 residues. CDR1 and CDR2 (germline): SEHNR, FQNEAQ (reference sequence). The CDR3 DNA follows: TGTGCCAGCAGCAAACCGGGACAGGGGGCCTCTGGGGCCAACGTCCTGACTTTC. As protein: CASSKPGQGASGANVLTF.

This clone occurred a few times. The rearrangement uses TRBV5-1 and TRBJ2-1; D is possibly TRBD2 (5 bases). This CDR3 is built from 14 residues. CDR1 is SGHRS and CDR2 is YFSETQ in the germline V gene. Trimming stripped 0 bases from V and 9 bases from J, with 13 bases between. In nucleotides, the CDR3 is TGCGCCAGCAGCTTGGCACTAGTTGGCGCTGAGCAGTTCTTC. Protein product: CASSLALVGAEQFF. Based on the CDR3 plus reference TRBV5-1 and TRBJ2-1, the full variable domain is KAGVTQTPRYLIKTRGQQVTLSCSPISGHRSVSWYQQTPGQGLQFLFEYFSETQRNKGNFPGRFSGRQFSNSRSEMNVSTLELGDSALYLCASSLALVGAEQFFGPGTRLTVL.

The chain employs TRBV30 and TRBJ1-1; 7 bases align to TRBD1. The V segment lost 1 base and the J segment 4 bases; nucleotides outside the gene matches: 3. Germline V gene data show CDR1 as GTSNPN and CDR2 as SVGIG (reference sequence). The CDR3 covers 13 residues. CDR3 sequence reads: CAWSGQGFTEAFF. The CDR3 bases are TGTGCCTGGAGTGGACAGGGTTTCACTGAAGCTTTCTTT.

CDR3 bases: TGTGCCAGCACATCGGGATTATGGACCGGGGAGCTGTTTTTT. Translated, it gives CASTSGLWTGELFF. This rearrangement joins TRBV27 to TRBJ2-2; D perhaps matches TRBD2 (5 bases). This CDR3 is 14 amino acids long. The V gene lost 7 bases and the J gene lost 5 bases, with 14 bases spanning the gap. Germline CDR1 is MNHEY and CDR2 is SMNVEV (reference sequence).

The CDR3 spells CAITSGRLRASSYNEQFF. The CDR3 region has the DNA TGTGCCATCACCTCAGGGAGGTTACGGGCGAGCTCCTACAATGAGCAGTTCTTC. This chain joins TRBV10-3 and TRBJ2-1; possibly TRBD2 for D (6 bases). The CDR3 covers 18 residues. The germline V gene has CDR1 ENHRY and CDR2 SYGVKD. V gave up 7 bases and J gave up 0 bases, with 22 bases separating them.

This clone has just a few counts. The genes are TRBV6-1 and TRBJ2-1; maybe TRBD2 (5 bases). The CDR3 has 18 amino acids. V shed 2 bases and J shed 4 bases, with 21 bases lying between them. Germline lookup yields CDR1 MNHNS and CDR2 SASEGT. CDR3 DNA: TGTGCCAGCAGTGAACGGACGGCAGCTCCGGGATATTACAATGAGCAGTTCTTC. This translates into CASSERTAAPGYYNEQFF.

This clone showed up just a few times. The genes are TRBV7-8 and TRBJ1-1; D is possibly TRBD1 (6 bases). With 6 bases removed from V and 8 bases from J, the gap between germline ends came to 16 bases. CDR1 and CDR2 from the germline V gene are SGHVS and FQNEAQ. This CDR3 has 13 residues. This CDR3 reads CASSPLDRSEAFF. In nucleotides, the CDR3 is TGTGCCAGCAGTCCTCTCGACAGGTCCGAAGCTTTCTTT.